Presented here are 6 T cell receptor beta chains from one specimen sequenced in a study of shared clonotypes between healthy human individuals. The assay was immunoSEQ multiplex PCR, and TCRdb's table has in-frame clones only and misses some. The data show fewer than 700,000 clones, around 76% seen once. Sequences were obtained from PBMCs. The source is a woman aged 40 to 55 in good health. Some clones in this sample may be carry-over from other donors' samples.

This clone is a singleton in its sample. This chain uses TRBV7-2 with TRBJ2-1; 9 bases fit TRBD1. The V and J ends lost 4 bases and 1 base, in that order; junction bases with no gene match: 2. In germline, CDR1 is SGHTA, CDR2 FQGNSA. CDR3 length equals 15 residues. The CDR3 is CASSSGQGSYNEQFF. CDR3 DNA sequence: TGTGCCAGCAGCTCGGGACAGGGATCCTACAATGAGCAGTTCTTC.

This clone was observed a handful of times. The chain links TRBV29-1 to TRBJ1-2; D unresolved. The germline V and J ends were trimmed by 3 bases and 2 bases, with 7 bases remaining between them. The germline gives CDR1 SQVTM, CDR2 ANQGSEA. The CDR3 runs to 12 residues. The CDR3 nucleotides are TGCAGCGTTGATCAACAAAACTATGGCTACACCTTC. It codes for CSVDQQNYGYTF.

CDR3 in amino acids: CASSKGAGQGCEQYF. Written as DNA, the CDR3 is TGTGCCAGCAGCAAAGGAGCGGGACAGGGTTGCGAGCAGTACTTC. This chain connects TRBV21-1 to TRBJ2-7; TRBD1, the table's D call, was not compared with the DNA. TRBV21-1 is shown as a pseudogene. This CDR3 contains 15 residues.

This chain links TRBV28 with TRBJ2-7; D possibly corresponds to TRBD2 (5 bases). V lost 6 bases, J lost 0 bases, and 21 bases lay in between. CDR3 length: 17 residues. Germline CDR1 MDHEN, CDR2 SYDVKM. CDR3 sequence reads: CASSLRGGPPGSYEQYF. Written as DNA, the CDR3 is TGTGCCAGCAGCCTCCGCGGAGGTCCGCCTGGCTCCTACGAGCAGTACTTC. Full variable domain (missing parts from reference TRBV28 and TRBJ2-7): DVKVTQSSRYLVKRTGEKVFLECVQDMDHENMFWYRQDPGLGLRLIYFSYDVKMKEKGDIPEGYSVSREKKERFSLILESASTNQTSMYLCASSLRGGPPGSYEQYFGPGTRLTVT.

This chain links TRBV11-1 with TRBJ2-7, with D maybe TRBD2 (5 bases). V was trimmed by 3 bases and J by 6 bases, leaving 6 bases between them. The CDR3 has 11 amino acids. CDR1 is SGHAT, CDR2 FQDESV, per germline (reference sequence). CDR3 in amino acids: CASSFAGEQYF. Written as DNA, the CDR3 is TGTGCCAGCAGCTTCGCGGGCGAGCAGTACTTC.

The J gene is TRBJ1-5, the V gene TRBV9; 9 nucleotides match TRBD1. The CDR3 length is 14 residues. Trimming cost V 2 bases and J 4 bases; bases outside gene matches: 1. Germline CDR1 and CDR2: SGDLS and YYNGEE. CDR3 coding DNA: TGTGCCAGCAGCGTCGGGACAGGGAATCAGCCCCAGCATTTT. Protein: CASSVGTGNQPQHF.